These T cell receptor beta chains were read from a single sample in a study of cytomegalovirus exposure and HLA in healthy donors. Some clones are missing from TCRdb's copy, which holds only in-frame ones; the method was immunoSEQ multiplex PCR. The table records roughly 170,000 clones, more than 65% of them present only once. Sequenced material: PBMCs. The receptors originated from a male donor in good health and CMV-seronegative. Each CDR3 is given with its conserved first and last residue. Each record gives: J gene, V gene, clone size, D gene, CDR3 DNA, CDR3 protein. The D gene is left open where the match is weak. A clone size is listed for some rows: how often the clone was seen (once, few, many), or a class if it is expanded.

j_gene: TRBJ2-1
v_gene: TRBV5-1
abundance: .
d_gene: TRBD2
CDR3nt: TGCGCCAGCAGCCCAAGGACTAGCGGGAGAGGAGATGAGCAGTTCTTC
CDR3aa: CASSPRTSGRGDEQFF

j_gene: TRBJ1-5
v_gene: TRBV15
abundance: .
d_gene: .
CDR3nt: TGTGCCACCCGCTCTTTGGGGCCGAATCAGCCCCAGCATTTT
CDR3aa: CATRSLGPNQPQHF

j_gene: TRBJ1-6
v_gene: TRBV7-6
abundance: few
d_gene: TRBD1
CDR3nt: TGTGCCAGCAGATCAACCTCCGGGACAGGGTCACCCCTCCACTTT
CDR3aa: CASRSTSGTGSPLHF

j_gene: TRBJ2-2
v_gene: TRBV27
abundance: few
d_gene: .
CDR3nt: TGTGCCAGCAGACCAACAGGGTTAGGCGGGGAGCTGTTTTTT
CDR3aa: CASRPTGLGGELFF

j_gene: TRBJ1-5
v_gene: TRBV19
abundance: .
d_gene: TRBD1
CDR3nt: TGTGCCAGTAGCCTAGGGACAGCTTATAGCAATCAGCCCCAGCATTTT
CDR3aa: CASSLGTAYSNQPQHF

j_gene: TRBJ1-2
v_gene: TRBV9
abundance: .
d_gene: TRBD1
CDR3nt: TGTGCCAGCAGCGTAGAGGGGACAGGGGTTTATGGCTACACCTTC
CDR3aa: CASSVEGTGVYGYTF

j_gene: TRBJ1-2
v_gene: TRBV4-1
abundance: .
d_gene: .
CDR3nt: TGCGCCAGCAGCCAAGTAGCGGGCAGGGACTATGGCTACACCTTC
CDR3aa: CASSQVAGRDYGYTF

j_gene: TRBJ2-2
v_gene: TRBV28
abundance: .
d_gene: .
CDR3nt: TGTGCCAGCAGTTTATCCGGCGGGGGCTCCGGGGAGCTGTTTTTT
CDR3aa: CASSLSGGGSGELFF

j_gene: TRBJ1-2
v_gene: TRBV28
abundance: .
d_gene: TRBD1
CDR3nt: TGTGCCAGCAGTACACTAACAGGGGAATCGGGAGGCTACACCTTC
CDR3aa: CASSTLTGESGGYTF

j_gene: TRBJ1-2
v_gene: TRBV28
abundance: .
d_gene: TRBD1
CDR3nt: TGTGCCAGCACAACCGGGACAGCAAGTTCTAGTTATGGCTACACCTTC
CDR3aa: CASTTGTASSSYGYTF

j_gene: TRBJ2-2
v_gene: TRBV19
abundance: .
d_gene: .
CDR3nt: TGTGCCAGTAGTATTGGGGCAGCGGGCCGGGAGCTGTTTTTT
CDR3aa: CASSIGAAGRELFF

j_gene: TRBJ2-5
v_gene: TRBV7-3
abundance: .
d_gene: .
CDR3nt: TGTGCCAGCAGCTTAACTGGTCCGCCGATCAGAGAGACCCAGTACTTC
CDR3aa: CASSLTGPPIRETQYF

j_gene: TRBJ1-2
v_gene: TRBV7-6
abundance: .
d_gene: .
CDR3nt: TGTGCCAGCAGCTCAACCCCAGGTACTAACTATGGCTACACCTTC
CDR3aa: CASSSTPGTNYGYTF

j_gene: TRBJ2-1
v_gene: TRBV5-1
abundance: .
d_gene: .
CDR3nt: TGCGCCAGCAGCTTGGGGGACCTACTAGCTTGGGATGAGCAGTTCTTC
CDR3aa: CASSLGDLLAWDEQFF

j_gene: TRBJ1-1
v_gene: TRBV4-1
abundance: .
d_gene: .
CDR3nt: TGCGCCAGCAGCCTGGCGGGCAATGGGGTGACTGAAGCTTTCTTT
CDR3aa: CASSLAGNGVTEAFF

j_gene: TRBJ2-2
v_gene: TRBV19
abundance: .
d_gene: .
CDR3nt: TGTGCCAGTATCACTACCGGCGCCGGGGAGCTGTTTTTT
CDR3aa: CASITTGAGELFF

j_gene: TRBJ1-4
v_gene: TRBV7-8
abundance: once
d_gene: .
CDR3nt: TGTGCCAGCAGCATCCGGGACCGACCGGGGGGACTGTTTTTT
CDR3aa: CASSIRDRPGGLFF

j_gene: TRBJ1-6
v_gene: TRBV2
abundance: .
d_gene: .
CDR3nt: TGTGCCGGTCTCGTAGGGGAGGATTCACCCCTCCACTTT
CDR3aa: CAGLVGEDSPLHF

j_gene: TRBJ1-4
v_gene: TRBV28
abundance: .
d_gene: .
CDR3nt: TGTGCCAGCAGTTTATTCCAGGGGAAGGGAAAACTGTTTTTT
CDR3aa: CASSLFQGKGKLFF

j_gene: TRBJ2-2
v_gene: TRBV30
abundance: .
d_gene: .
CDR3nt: TGTGCCTGCATCGACAGGACCGGGGAGCTGTTTTTT
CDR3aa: CACIDRTGELFF

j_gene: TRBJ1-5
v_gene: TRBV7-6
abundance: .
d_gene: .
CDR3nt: TGTGCCAGCAGCTTAGGCCCCACAGAAGGTCAGCCCCAGCATTTT
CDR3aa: CASSLGPTEGQPQHF

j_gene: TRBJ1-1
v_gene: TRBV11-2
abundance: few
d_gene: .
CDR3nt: TGTGCCAGCAGCTCGGCCGGGGGGGGTACTGAAGCTTTCTTT
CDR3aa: CASSSAGGGTEAFF

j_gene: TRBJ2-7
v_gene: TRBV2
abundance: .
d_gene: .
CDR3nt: TGTGCCAGCAGTGGACCGGACAGCTCCTACGAGCAGTACTTC
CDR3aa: CASSGPDSSYEQYF

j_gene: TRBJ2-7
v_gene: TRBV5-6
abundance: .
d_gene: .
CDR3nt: TGTGCCAGCAGCTTATCGGGGAATTGGCAGTACTTC
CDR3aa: CASSLSGNWQYF

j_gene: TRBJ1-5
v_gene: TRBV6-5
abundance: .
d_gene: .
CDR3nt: TGTGCCAGCAGTTATGGGGCAGGGTTGCAGCCCCAGCATTTT
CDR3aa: CASSYGAGLQPQHF

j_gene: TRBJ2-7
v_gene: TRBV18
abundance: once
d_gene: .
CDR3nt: TGTGCCAGCTCACCCCCGTCCTCCTACGAGCAGTACTTC
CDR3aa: CASSPPSSYEQYF

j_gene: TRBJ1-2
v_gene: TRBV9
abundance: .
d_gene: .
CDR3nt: TGTGCCAGCAGCGAAGTCCCGGGGGGCTACACCTTC
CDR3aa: CASSEVPGGYTF

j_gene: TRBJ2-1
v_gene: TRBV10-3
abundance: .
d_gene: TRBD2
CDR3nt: TGTGCCCTGCTTCTGACTAGCGGGGGGCTACTGGAGAATGAGCAGTTCTTC
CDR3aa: CALLLTSGGLLENEQFF

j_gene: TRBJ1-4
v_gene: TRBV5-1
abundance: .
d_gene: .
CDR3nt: TGCGCCAGCAGCTTGGTGGCAGCAACTAATGAAAAACTGTTTTTT
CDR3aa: CASSLVAATNEKLFF

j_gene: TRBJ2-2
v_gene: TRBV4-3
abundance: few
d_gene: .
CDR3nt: TGCGCCAGCAGCCAAGATCCCGCAGGGAAAGCCGGGGAGCTGTTTTTT
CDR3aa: CASSQDPAGKAGELFF

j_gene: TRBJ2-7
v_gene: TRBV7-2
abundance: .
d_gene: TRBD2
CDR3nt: TGTGCCAGCAGCTTAGTAGTATCCAGCGGGGCAACCTACGAGCAGTACTTC
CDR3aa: CASSLVVSSGATYEQYF

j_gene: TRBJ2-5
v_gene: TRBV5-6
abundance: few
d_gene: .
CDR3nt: TGTGCCAGCAGCTTGACCGGGCGGGGGCCAGAGACCCAGTACTTC
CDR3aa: CASSLTGRGPETQYF

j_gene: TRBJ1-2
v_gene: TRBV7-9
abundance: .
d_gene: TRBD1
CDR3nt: TGTGCCAGCAGCTTACCCCCGCCGGGACAGGGTTATGGCTACACCTTC
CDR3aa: CASSLPPPGQGYGYTF

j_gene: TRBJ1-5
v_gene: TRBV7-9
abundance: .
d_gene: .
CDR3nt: TGTGCCAGCAGCCAATCTACAGGGACCCAGCATTTT
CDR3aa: CASSQSTGTQHF

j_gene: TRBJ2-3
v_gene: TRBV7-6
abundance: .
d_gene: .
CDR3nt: TGTGCCAGCAGCATACACACAGATACGCAGTATTTT
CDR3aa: CASSIHTDTQYF

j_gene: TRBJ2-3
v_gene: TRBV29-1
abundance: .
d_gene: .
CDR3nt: TGCAGCGCACCCGCGGAGGGGGCTACAGATACGCAGTATTTT
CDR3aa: CSAPAEGATDTQYF

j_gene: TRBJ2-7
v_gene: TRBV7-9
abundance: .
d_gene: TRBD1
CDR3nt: TGTGCCAGCAGCATGGACAGGGGATACTACGAGCAGTACTTC
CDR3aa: CASSMDRGYYEQYF

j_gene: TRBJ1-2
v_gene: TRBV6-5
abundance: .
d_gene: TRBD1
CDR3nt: TGTGCCAGCAGTTATTCAACAGGGGTGGGCTACACCTTC
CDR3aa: CASSYSTGVGYTF

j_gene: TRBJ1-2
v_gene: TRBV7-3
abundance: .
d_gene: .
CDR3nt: TGTGCCAGCGGTCGACAGAAGACTAACTATGGCTACACCTTC
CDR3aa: CASGRQKTNYGYTF

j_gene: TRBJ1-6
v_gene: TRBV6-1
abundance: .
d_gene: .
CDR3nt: TGTGCCAGCAGTGAACAGGTCTGGAATTCACCCCTCCACTTT
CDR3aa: CASSEQVWNSPLHF

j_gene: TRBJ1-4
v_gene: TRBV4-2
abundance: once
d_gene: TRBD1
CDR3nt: TGTGCCAGCAGCCAAGTCGGACAGGGGATTACAACTAATGAAAAACTGTTTTTT
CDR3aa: CASSQVGQGITTNEKLFF

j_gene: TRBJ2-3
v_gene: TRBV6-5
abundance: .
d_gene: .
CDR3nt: TGTGCCAGCATTGACTCCTTGGAGGATACGCAGTATTTT
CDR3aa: CASIDSLEDTQYF

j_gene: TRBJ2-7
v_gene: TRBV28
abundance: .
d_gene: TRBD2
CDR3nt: TGTGCCAGCAGTCAGGGACTAGCGGGCGATCTTTCCCTCTCCTACGAGCAGTACTTC
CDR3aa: CASSQGLAGDLSLSYEQYF

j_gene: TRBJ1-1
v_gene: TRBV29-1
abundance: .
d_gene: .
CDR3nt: TGCAGCGTTGGCAGGCCGCCGGACACTGAAGCTTTCTTT
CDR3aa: CSVGRPPDTEAFF

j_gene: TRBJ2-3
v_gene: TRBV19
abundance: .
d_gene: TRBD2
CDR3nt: TGTGCCAGTAGTATTCTTGGCGGGAGAGGAGATACGCAGTATTTT
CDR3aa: CASSILGGRGDTQYF

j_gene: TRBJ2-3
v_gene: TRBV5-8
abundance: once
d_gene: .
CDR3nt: TGTGCCAGCATCTCTTGGTCTGTCGGGGGGCCCCTTAGCACAGATACGCAGTATTTT
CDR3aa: CASISWSVGGPLSTDTQYF

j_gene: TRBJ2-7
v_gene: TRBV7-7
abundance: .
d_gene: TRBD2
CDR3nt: TGTGCCAGCAGCCCAGGGACTAGCGGGAGCGGCGAGCAGTACTTC
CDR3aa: CASSPGTSGSGEQYF

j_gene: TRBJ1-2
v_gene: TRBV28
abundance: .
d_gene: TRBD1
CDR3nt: TGTGCCAGCAGTCTCAACTCAGGGGGCGGTGGCTACACCTTC
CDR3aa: CASSLNSGGGGYTF

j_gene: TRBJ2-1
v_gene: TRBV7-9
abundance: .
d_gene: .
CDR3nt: TGTGCCGCCTCTAGCGACGGGAATGAGCAGTTCTTC
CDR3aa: CAASSDGNEQFF

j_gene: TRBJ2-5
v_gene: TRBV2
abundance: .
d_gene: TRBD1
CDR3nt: TGTGCCAGCAGTGAATTCCCCGGGACAGGGGATGAAGAGACCCAGTACTTC
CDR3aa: CASSEFPGTGDEETQYF

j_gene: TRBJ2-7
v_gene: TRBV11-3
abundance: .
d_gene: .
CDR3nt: TGTGCCAGCAGCTTAGACTACCACGAGCAGTACTTC
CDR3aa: CASSLDYHEQYF

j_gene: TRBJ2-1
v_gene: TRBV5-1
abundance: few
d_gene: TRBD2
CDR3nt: TGCGCCAGCAGCTTATCGACTAGCGGGACGGGCAATGAGCAGTTCTTC
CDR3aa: CASSLSTSGTGNEQFF

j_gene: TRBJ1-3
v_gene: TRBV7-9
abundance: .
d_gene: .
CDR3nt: TGTGCCAGCAGCCGGCAGGGGAGCTCTGGAAACACCATATATTTT
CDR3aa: CASSRQGSSGNTIYF

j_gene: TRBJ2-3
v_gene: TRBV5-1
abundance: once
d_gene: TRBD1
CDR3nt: TGCGCCAGCTCCAAGACAGGGGTAATTACAGATACGCAGTATTTT
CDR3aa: CASSKTGVITDTQYF